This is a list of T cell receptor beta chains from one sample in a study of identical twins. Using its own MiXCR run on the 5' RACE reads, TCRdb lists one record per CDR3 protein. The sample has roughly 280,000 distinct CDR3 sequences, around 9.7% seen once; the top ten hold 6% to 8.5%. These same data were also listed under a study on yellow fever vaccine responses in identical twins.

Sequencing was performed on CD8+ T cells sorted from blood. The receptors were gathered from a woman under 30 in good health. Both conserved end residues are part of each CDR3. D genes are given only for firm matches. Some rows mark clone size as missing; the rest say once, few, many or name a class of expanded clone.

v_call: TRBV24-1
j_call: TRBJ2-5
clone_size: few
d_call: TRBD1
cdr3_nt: TGTGCCACCAGATCGACAGGGGGGGAGACCCAGTACTTC
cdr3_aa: CATRSTGGETQYF

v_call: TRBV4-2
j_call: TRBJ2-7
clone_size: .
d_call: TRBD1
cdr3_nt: TGTGCCAGCAGCCAAGACGATAAGAGGACAGGGGCTATATACGAGCAGTACTTC
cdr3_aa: CASSQDDKRTGAIYEQYF

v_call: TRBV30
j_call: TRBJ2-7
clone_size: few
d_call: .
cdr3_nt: TGTGCCTGGAGTGTCACAGGGACCGAGCAGTACTTC
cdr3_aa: CAWSVTGTEQYF

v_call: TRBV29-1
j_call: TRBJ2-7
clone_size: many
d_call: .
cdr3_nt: TGCAGCGTTGAGAAACAGGGAGGTCCCCTAGATCCTGTCCAGTACTTC
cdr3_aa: CSVEKQGGPLDPVQYF

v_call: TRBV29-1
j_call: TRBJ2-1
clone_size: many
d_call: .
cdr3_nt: TGCAGCGTTGCAGGGTACTCCTACAATGAGCAGTTCTTC
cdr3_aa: CSVAGYSYNEQFF

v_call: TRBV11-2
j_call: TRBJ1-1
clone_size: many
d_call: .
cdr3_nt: TGTGCCAGCAGCTTGGGGCGGGAGGCTTTCTTT
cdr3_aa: CASSLGREAFF

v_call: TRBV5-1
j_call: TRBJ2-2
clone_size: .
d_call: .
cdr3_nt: TGCGCCAGCAGCTTTTATCCCCGACCGAACACCGGGGAGCTGTTTTTT
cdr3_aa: CASSFYPRPNTGELFF

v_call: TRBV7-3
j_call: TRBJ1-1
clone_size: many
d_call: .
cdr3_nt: TGTGCCAGCAGCTTAATAGGTGGAAACACTGAAGCTTTCTTT
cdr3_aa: CASSLIGGNTEAFF

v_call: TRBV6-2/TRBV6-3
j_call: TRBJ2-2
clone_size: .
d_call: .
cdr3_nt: TGTGCCAGCAGCCAGACTAGTACCGGGGAGCTGTTTTTT
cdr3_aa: CASSQTSTGELFF

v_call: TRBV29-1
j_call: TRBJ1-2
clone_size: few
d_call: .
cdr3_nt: TGCAGCGTTGAACAGGACTATGGCTACACCTTC
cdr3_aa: CSVEQDYGYTF

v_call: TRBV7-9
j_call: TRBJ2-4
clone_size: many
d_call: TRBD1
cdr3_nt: TGTGCCAGCAGCGACAGGGTTAACATTCAGTACTTC
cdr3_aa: CASSDRVNIQYF

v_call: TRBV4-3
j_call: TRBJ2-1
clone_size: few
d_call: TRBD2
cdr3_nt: TGCGCCAGCAGCGGACTAGCGGGAGATGAGCAGTTCTTC
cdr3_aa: CASSGLAGDEQFF

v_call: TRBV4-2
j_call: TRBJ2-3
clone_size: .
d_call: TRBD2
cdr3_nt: TGTGCCAGCAGCCCACGGGCGGGGGTCCCTCTGGGTCCCACAGATACGCAGTATTTT
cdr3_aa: CASSPRAGVPLGPTDTQYF

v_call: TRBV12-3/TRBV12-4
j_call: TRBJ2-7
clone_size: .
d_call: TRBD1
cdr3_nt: TGTGCCAGCAGTACAGGGGAGTTAGCCTCCTACGAGCAGTACTTC
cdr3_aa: CASSTGELASYEQYF